This T cell receptor (beta chain) derives from a study of blood T cell repertoires in COVID-19. About the research overall: T cells, B-cell-depleted T cells, or PBMCs supplied cDNA or gDNA.

A Seattle source enrolled patients during active infection and followed them longitudinally. The authors' processing: Researchers report that nucleated cell counts were estimated from reference gene primer amplification. Data came from immunoSEQ multiplex PCR; TCRdb stores just in-frame clones and leaves some out. The V and J calls and clone size come from that table; D and trimming were worked out from the DNA. The sample lists about 160,000 clones, roughly 90% occurring once. V was pared by 2 bases and J by 6 bases, with 10 bases of the junction left unmatched. The germline V gene has CDR1 LGHNA and CDR2 YSLEER. This CDR3 has 17 amino acids.

The sequenced sample was peripheral blood. The receptor was derived from a man aged 30 to 45 with COVID-19, enrolled during active disease. The gene calls are TRBV4-3 and TRBJ2-1; 10 nucleotides line up with TRBD1. The CDR3 protein is CASSQSRQGAFGNEQFF. The CDR3 DNA reads TGCGCCAGCAGCCAATCCAGACAGGGGGCTTTTGGCAATGAGCAGTTCTTC.